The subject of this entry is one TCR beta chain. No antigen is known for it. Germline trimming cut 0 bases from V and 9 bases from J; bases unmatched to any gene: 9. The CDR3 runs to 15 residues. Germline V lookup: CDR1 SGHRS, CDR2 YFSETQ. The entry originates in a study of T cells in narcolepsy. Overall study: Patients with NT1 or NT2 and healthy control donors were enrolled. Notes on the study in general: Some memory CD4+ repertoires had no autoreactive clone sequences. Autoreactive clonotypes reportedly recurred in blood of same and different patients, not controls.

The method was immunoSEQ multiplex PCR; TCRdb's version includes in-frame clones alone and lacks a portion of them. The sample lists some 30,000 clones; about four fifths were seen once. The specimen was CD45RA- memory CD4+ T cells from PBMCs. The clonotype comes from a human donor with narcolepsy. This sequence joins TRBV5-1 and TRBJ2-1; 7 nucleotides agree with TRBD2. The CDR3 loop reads CASSLGTREGSEQFF. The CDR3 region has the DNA TGCGCCAGCAGCTTGGGGACTAGAGAGGGTAGTGAGCAGTTCTTC.